The TCR beta chain under discussion was sequenced for a study of blood T cell repertoires in COVID-19. About the research overall: Donors in the United States, Italy and Spain gave samples during acute or convalescent COVID-19. Sample material is recorded as cDNA or gDNA derived from T cells, B-cell-depleted T cells, or PBMCs.

Only a few counts were recorded for this clone. This sample also contains other DNA sequences that code for the same CDR3. As processed by the authors: It was from reference gene primer amplification that nucleated cell counts were estimated. Clones were read by immunoSEQ multiplex PCR, and TCRdb kept only the in-frame ones, dropping some. The V and J calls and clone size are taken from that table; D and trimming were inferred from the DNA. The data contain around 300,000 clones, approximately 83% of them singletons. Germline lookup yields CDR1 SNHLY and CDR2 FYNNEI. Trimming took off 0 bases at V and 4 bases at J, with 7 bases between the two ends. The CDR3 is 14 amino acids.

This clonotype originated in a woman younger than 45 who had recovered from COVID-19. Material: peripheral blood. The chain uses TRBV2 and TRBJ1-5; D is undetermined. Written as DNA, the CDR3 is TGTGCCAGCAGTGAAGCACGCGGAAATCAGCCCCAGCATTTT. It encodes CASSEARGNQPQHF.